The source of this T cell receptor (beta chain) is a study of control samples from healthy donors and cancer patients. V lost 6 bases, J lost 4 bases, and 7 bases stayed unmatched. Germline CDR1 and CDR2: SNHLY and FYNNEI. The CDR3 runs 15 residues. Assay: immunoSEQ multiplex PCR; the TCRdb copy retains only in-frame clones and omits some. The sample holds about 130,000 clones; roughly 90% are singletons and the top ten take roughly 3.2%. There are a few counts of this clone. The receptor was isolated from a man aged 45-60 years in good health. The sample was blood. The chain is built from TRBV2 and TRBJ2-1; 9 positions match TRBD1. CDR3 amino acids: CASSPDRGVYNEQFF. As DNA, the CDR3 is TGTGCCAGCAGCCCCGACAGGGGGGTTTACAATGAGCAGTTCTTC.